This T cell receptor beta chain derives from a study of tumor-infiltrating lymphocytes in primary liver carcinoma. Findings of the study overall: Tumor-adjacent and tumor-blood pairs overlapped less than tumor region pairs did.

From about 19-30 mg of unsorted bulk tissue, DNA and RNA were co-extracted together. Primary liver carcinoma in the patients was surgically resected. This CDR3 has 16 amino acids. Per the germline V gene, CDR1 is MDHEN and CDR2 is SYDVKM. A primer matching the constant region was used to make TCR beta cDNA from around 460 ng of total RNA. Slightly modified ARM-PCR with three nested multiplex PCR rounds yielded TCR beta libraries. The first two PCR rounds used TRBV1-TRBV30 primers with a Cbeta primer, roughly 10 cycles each. A single record per CDR3 protein comes from TCRdb applying MiXCR to the multiplex PCR reads. The sample records approximately 110,000 distinct CDR3 sequences, around two thirds being singletons. For this clonotype: Its antigen remains unidentified. Its ends do not fully match the called genes, so a read error is possible.

The material sequenced was liver tumor tissue from sampling region 1. The subset here: tumor region T1, superior pole. The sequence derives from a woman in her sixties or seventies with primary liver carcinoma and hepatitis B virus infection. The chain carries TRBV28 and TRBJ2-7, with a tentative D call TRBD2 (6 bases). In DNA form, the CDR3 reads TGTGCCAGTAGTTCGCCAAGCTCCGGGACTCCCTACGAGCAGTACTTC. Protein: CASSSPSSGTPYEQYF.